The clone carrying this TCR beta chain has ten or more counts. Using a constant-region primer together with a V-primer adapter, TCRs were subjected to 15 to 20 PCR cycles of amplification. TCRdb redid the calling of the reads with MiXCR, one entry per CDR3 protein. Of about 46,000 distinct CDR3 sequences listed, roughly 10% are singletons. The CDR3 runs to 11 residues. Germline V gives CDR1 MRHNA, CDR2 SNTAGT. Trimming cost V 8 bases and J 8 bases, with 10 bases left between them. This entry comes from a study of low-dose radiotherapy and immunotherapy resistance in tumors. Time point reported: before trial treatment. Donors were dosed with nivolumab and ipilimumab; they also received aspirin, low-dose cyclophosphamide and low-dose radiotherapy.

This sample comprised PBMCs, obtained before treatment. The source is a female donor with ovarian cancer. The chain combines TRBV6-4 with TRBJ2-1; D is possibly TRBD2 (5 bases). CDR3 amino acids: CASGVGDEQFF. The CDR3 bases are TGTGCCAGCGGCGTCGGGGATGAGCAGTTCTTC.